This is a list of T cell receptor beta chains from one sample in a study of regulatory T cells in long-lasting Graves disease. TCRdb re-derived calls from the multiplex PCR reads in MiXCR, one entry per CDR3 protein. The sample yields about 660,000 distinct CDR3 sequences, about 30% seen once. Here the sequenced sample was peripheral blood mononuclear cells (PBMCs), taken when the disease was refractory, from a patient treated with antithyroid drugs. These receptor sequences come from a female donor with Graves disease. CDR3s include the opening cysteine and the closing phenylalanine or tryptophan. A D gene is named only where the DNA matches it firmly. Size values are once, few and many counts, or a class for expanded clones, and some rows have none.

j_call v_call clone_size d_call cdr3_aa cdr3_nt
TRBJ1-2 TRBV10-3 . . CAITPVQGGYGYTF TGTGCCATCACCCCGGTACAGGGCGGCTATGGCTACACCTTC
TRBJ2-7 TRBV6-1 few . CASSKPGTSYEQYF TGTGCCAGCAGTAAACCGGGAACTAGCTACGAGCAGTACTTC
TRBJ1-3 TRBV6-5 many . CASSYRGSGNTIYF TGTGCCAGCAGTTACAGGGGATCTGGAAACACCATATATTTT
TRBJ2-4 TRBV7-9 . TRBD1 CASSPSGQGLSIQYF TGTGCCAGCAGCCCATCTGGACAGGGGTTAAGCATTCAGTACTTC
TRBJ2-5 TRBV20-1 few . CSARADRQTQYF TGCAGTGCTAGAGCTGACCGGCAGACCCAGTACTTC
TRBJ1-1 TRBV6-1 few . CASSDGGGRGTEAFF TGTGCCAGCAGTGATGGCGGGGGGCGAGGTACTGAAGCTTTCTTT
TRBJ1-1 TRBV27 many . CASRLVLRVGNTEAFF TGTGCCAGCAGACTTGTCCTCAGGGTCGGGAACACTGAAGCTTTCTTT
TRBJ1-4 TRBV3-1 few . CASSHQDVGGREKLFF TGTGCCAGCAGCCACCAAGATGTGGGGGGCCGGGAAAAACTGTTTTTT
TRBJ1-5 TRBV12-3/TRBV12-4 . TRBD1 CASSLTGGLRTQHF TGTGCCAGCAGTTTGACAGGGGGACTACGGACCCAGCATTTT
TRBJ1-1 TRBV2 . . CASSHYRETEAFF TGTGCCAGCAGTCATTACAGGGAAACTGAAGCTTTCTTT
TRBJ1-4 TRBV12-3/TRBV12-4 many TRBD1 CASSPGTGVKLFF TGTGCCAGCAGTCCTGGGACAGGGGTAAAACTGTTTTTT
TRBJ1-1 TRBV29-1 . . CSAGGPLNTEAFF TGCAGCGCGGGGGGGCCCCTTAACACTGAAGCTTTCTTT
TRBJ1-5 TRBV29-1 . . CSVTTSNQPQHF TGCAGCGTGACCACTAGCAATCAGCCCCAGCATTTT
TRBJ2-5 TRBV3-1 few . CASSQDSRQGGRETQYF TGTGCCAGCAGCCAAGATTCCAGACAGGGCGGGAGAGAGACCCAGTACTTC
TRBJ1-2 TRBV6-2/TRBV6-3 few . CASSERTPTYGYTF TGTGCCAGCAGTGAAAGAACCCCCACCTATGGCTACACCTTC
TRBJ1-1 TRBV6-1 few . CASQTGTNTEAFF TGTGCCAGCCAAACAGGGACGAACACTGAAGCTTTCTTT
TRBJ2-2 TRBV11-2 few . CASSPSGFLNTGELFF TGTGCCAGCAGCCCTTCAGGATTCTTGAACACCGGGGAGCTGTTTTTT
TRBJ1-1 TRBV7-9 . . CASSRAGENTEAFF TGTGCCAGCAGCCGGGCAGGGGAGAACACTGAAGCTTTCTTT
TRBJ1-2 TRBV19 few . CASSVVSGGGYTF TGTGCCAGTAGTGTCGTTTCGGGAGGCGGCTACACCTTC
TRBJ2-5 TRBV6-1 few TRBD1 CASSEQGARDLQTQYF TGTGCCAGCAGTGAGCAGGGGGCGCGGGACTTACAGACCCAGTACTTC
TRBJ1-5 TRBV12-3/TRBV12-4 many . CASSLNEGNQPQHF TGTGCCAGCAGTTTGAATGAGGGCAATCAGCCCCAGCATTTT
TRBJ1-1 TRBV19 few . CASSIIRGNTEAFF TGTGCCAGTAGTATAATCAGGGGGAACACTGAAGCTTTCTTT
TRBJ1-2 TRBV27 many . CASSLLTGGGYTF TGTGCCAGCAGTTTACTGACAGGAGGAGGCTACACCTTC
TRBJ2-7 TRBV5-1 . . CASSLDYYEQYF TGCGCCAGCAGCTTGGACTACTACGAGCAGTACTTC
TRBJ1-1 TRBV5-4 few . CASSFRVGADTEAFF TGTGCCAGCAGCTTTCGGGTGGGGGCCGACACTGAAGCTTTCTTT
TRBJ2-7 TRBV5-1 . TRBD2 CASSFGTTAYEQYF TGCGCCAGCAGCTTCGGGACTACCGCCTACGAGCAGTACTTC
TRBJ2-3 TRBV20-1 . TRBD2 CSATSPKLAGDIDTQYF TGCAGTGCTACCTCCCCCAAACTAGCGGGAGATATAGATACGCAGTATTTT
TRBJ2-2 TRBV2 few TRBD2 CASGALAATGELFF TGTGCCAGCGGGGCACTAGCGGCCACCGGGGAGCTGTTTTTT
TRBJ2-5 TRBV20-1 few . CSASRTIETQYF TGCAGTGCTAGCCGGACTATCGAGACCCAGTACTTC
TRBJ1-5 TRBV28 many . CASNRGSLNQPQHF TGTGCCAGCAATAGGGGTTCCCTCAATCAGCCCCAGCATTTT
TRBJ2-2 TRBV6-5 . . CASSSPQGRAGELFF TGTGCCAGCAGTTCCCCCCAGGGTCGGGCCGGGGAGCTGTTTTTT
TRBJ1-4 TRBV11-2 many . CASSSVGDGLNEKLFF TGTGCCAGCAGCTCCGTTGGGGACGGCCTTAATGAAAAACTGTTTTTT
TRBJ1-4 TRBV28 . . CASSRSRRDEKLFF TGTGCCAGCAGCCGTAGCCGAAGGGATGAAAAACTGTTTTTT
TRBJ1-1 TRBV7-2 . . CASSFSVPEAFF TGTGCCAGCAGCTTTAGTGTCCCTGAAGCTTTCTTT
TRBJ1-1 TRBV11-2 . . CASSLFSGGSGDTEAFF TGTGCCAGCAGCTTATTCAGTGGGGGTTCTGGGGACACTGAAGCTTTCTTT
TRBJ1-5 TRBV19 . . CASSWAANDQPQHF TGTGCCAGTAGTTGGGCCGCGAACGATCAGCCCCAGCATTTT
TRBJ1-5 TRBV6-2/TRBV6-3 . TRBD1 CASSEGARQPQHF TGTGCCAGCAGTGAGGGGGCGAGGCAGCCCCAGCATTTT
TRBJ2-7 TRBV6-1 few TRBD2 CASTRGSASGSYEQYF TGTGCCAGCACCCGAGGGTCGGCTAGCGGATCCTACGAGCAGTACTTC
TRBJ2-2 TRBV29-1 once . CSVEENTGELFF TGCAGCGTTGAGGAAAACACCGGGGAGCTGTTTTTT
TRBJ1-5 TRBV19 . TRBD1 CAGGGTGLNQPQHF TGTGCCGGGGGAGGGACAGGGCTTAATCAGCCCCAGCATTTT
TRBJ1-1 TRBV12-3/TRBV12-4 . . CASTLQTGWNTEAFF TGTGCCAGCACCCTCCAAACAGGTTGGAACACTGAAGCTTTCTTT
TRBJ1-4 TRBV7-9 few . CASSPATRDANEKLFF TGTGCCAGCAGCCCCGCGACCCGGGACGCTAATGAAAAACTGTTTTTT
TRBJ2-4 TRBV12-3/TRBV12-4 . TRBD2 CASSDRAGLGTVAKNIQYF TGTGCCAGCAGTGATCGAGCGGGATTAGGCACCGTAGCCAAAAACATTCAGTACTTC
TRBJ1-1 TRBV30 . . CALGRNTEAFF TGTGCCTTGGGCCGGAACACTGAAGCTTTCTTT
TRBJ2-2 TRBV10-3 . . CAISSRGDTGELFF TGTGCCATCAGTAGCAGGGGGGACACCGGGGAGCTGTTTTTT
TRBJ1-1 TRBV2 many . CASSGVGADTEAFF TGTGCCAGCAGTGGGGTGGGGGCAGACACTGAAGCTTTCTTT
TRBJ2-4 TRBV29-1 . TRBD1 CSVLEGADIQYF TGCAGCGTTTTAGAGGGGGCAGACATTCAGTACTTC
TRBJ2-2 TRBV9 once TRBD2 CASSVVGGAGELFF TGTGCCAGCAGCGTAGTTGGGGGGGCCGGGGAGCTGTTTTTT